This T cell receptor (beta chain) was profiled in a study of blood T cell repertoires in COVID-19. Overall study context: Sources were T cells, B-cell-depleted T cells, or PBMCs; the material itself was cDNA or gDNA.

Profiling relied on immunoSEQ multiplex PCR, and the TCRdb table lists in-frame clones only, not all of them. The sample has approximately 440,000 clones; about nine tenths are singletons. The germline V gene has CDR1 SNHLY and CDR2 FYNNEI. This CDR3 region has 17 residues. With V trimmed by 8 bases and J by 5 bases, 16 bases remained unmatched. Recruitment covered roughly 24 US areas and drew participants whose ages spanned about 18 to 100 years. Donors were grouped by their self-reported clinical history. The TCR sequence derives from a woman younger than 30 who had recovered from COVID-19. The specimen was PBMCs or T cells enriched from blood (not recorded which). The chain recombines TRBV2 with TRBJ2-2; 8 nucleotides agree with TRBD1. In DNA form, the CDR3 reads TGTGCCAGCGGGGATGTTCAGGGGGCACTGGGTACCGGGGAGCTGTTTTTT. This codes for CASGDVQGALGTGELFF. The full variable domain, with the rest looked up from reference TRBV2 and TRBJ2-2, is EPEVTQTPSHQVTQMGQEVILRCVPISNHLYFYWYRQILGQKVEFLVSFYNNEISEKSEIFDDQFSVERPDGSNFTLKIRSTKLEDSAMYFCASGDVQGALGTGELFFGEGSRLTVL.